This is a list of T cell receptor beta chains from one sample in a study of prognosis after radiotherapy for stage I lung cancer. TCRdb re-analysed the multiplex PCR reads in MiXCR, keeping a single row per CDR3 protein. This table has tens of thousands of distinct CDR3 sequences, around 22% appearing once. Sequences were derived from PBMCs, sampled before or after stereotactic body radiation therapy (not recorded which). The receptors were gathered from a donor of 50 years or more with non-small cell lung cancer. Each CDR3 is given with its conserved first and last residue. D genes are given only for firm matches. Size is stated for part of the rows, as once, few or many counts, or as a class when the clone is expanded.

j_call v_call clone_size d_call cdr3_nt cdr3_aa
TRBJ1-4 TRBV5-4 many - TGTGCCAGCAGCTTGGGAGGCGGGACTGCTAATGAAAAACTGTTTTTT CASSLGGGTANEKLFF
TRBJ1-5 TRBV28 - - TGTGCCAGCAGTTTCTACACCACATGGGCCCATCATTTT CASSFYTTWAHHF
TRBJ1-6 TRBV5-1 many TRBD1 TGCGCCAGCAGAGCCGGGACAGACCATAATTCACCCCTCCACTTT CASRAGTDHNSPLHF
TRBJ2-2 TRBV7-2 many - TGTGCCAGCAGCTATCGGGGGAACGGGGAGCTGTTTTTT CASSYRGNGELFF
TRBJ1-4 TRBV6-2/TRBV6-3 many TRBD1 TGTGCCAGCAAACAGGGACAGACTAATGAAAAACTGTTTTTT CASKQGQTNEKLFF
TRBJ1-4 TRBV5-1 many - TGCGCCAGCAGGAAAAACAGGGAAACTAATGAAAAACTGTTTTTT CASRKNRETNEKLFF
TRBJ2-7 TRBV5-1 many - TGCGCCAGCAGCTTGGAGACAGGTACTCTGAGGGAGCAGTACTTC CASSLETGTLREQYF
TRBJ1-3 TRBV20-1 many - TGCAGTGCGCCGACCAGCTCTGGAAACACCATATATTTT CSAPTSSGNTIYF
TRBJ2-7 TRBV5-1 many TRBD1 TGCGCCAGCAGCCTGTCGGTTGGGACAGGGGGGGGCTACGAGCAGTACTTC CASSLSVGTGGGYEQYF
TRBJ2-1 TRBV28 medium-sized TRBD1 TGTGCCAGCAGTTTAGGACAGGTCAGTAATGAGCAGTTCTTC CASSLGQVSNEQFF
TRBJ1-1 TRBV20-1 many TRBD1 TGCAGTGCTAGGGGACAGGGGGGTGAAGCTTTCTTT CSARGQGGEAFF
TRBJ2-3 TRBV20-1 many - TGCAGTGCTAGTTCGGGGGGCACGAAAGATACGCAGTATTTT CSASSGGTKDTQYF
TRBJ1-4 TRBV24-1 many TRBD1 TGTGCCACCAGTGACGCGAGCGACAGGGGGCAGAATGAAAAACTGTTTTTT CATSDASDRGQNEKLFF
TRBJ1-3 TRBV28 many - TGTGCCAGCAGTTTATTGTTGGTGGCGGGGAGAAACACCATATATTTT CASSLLLVAGRNTIYF
TRBJ2-1 TRBV9 once - TGTGCCAGCAGCGTGGGGCAGAAAGGGGAAGGTGAGCAGTTCTTC CASSVGQKGEGEQFF
TRBJ2-3 TRBV10-2 many TRBD2 TGCGCCAGCAGTTTGGGGGGGTCAACAGATACGCAGTATTTT CASSLGGSTDTQYF
TRBJ2-3 TRBV9 many - TGTGCCAGCAGCGTAGACGGGGGCACAGATACGCAGTATTTT CASSVDGGTDTQYF
TRBJ2-1 TRBV20-1 many - TGCAGTGCTAGAGATCAGCGGGCGGAGGGAACCTACAATGAGCAGTTCTTC CSARDQRAEGTYNEQFF
TRBJ2-7 TRBV9 many TRBD1 TGTGCCAGCAGCTCTGGACAGGGGAAATACGAGCAGTACTTC CASSSGQGKYEQYF
TRBJ2-5 TRBV9 few - TGTGCCAGCAGCGTAGCTACGCTAGAGACCCAGTACTTC CASSVATLETQYF
TRBJ1-2 TRBV27 once - TGTGCCAGCAGCATTGCCCCCCGGGGAGGGGCATATGGCTACACCTTC CASSIAPRGGAYGYTF
TRBJ2-2 TRBV5-1 many - TGCGCCAGCAGCTTGAGTCCAGACAGGAACACCGGGGAGCTGTTTTTT CASSLSPDRNTGELFF
TRBJ2-1 TRBV20-1 - TRBD2 TGCAGTGCCATACTAGCGGGACGAAACAATGAGCAGTTCTTC CSAILAGRNNEQFF
TRBJ2-3 TRBV3-1 few - TGTGCCAGCAGCCAAGCTTCCGCGGTCCGGGATACGCAGTATTTT CASSQASAVRDTQYF
TRBJ2-3 TRBV20-1 many TRBD2 TGCAGCGGATGGACTAGCGGGGGTCTGACGCAGTATTTT CSGWTSGGLTQYF
TRBJ2-5 TRBV20-1 many TRBD1 TGCAGTGCCGAGGGACAGTCTCAAGAGACCCAGTACTTC CSAEGQSQETQYF
TRBJ1-4 TRBV12-3/TRBV12-4 many - TGTGCCAGCAGCTCGACAGTTAATGAAAAACTGTTTTTT CASSSTVNEKLFF
TRBJ1-2 TRBV9 many TRBD1 TGTGCCAGCAGCGCCTACACAGGGGGACAGCTATTATTCACCTTC CASSAYTGGQLLFTF
TRBJ2-3 TRBV6-1 many - TGTGCCAGCAGTGATTTCATGTCCCGCACAGATACGCAGTATTTT CASSDFMSRTDTQYF
TRBJ1-2 TRBV7-8 - TRBD1 TGTGCCAGCGGCCGAAGGACAGGGGGCTTAGTCTACACCTTC CASGRRTGGLVYTF
TRBJ2-7 TRBV11-2 many TRBD2 TGTGCCAGCAGCTCCCTAGCGGGAGCTAGGGAGCAGTACTTC CASSSLAGAREQYF
TRBJ2-1 TRBV24-1 many - TGTGCCACCAGTGTCGGAGGCAATGAGCAGTTCTTC CATSVGGNEQFF
TRBJ2-7 TRBV28 many - TGTGCCAGCAGCTCTAACGGGGCGGGAACCTACGAGCAGTACTTC CASSSNGAGTYEQYF
TRBJ2-2 TRBV20-1 many TRBD2 TGCAGTGCAGCCGGGACTAGCGGAAACACCGGGGAGCTGTTTTTT CSAAGTSGNTGELFF
TRBJ2-2 TRBV6-1 many - TGTGCCAGCAGTGAAGAGGCGGGGAACACCGGGGAGCTGTTTTTT CASSEEAGNTGELFF
TRBJ2-6 TRBV6-5 many - TGTGCCAGCAGTTCCCGGGACGTCCCCAACGTCCTGACTTTC CASSSRDVPNVLTF
TRBJ2-1 TRBV24-1 many - TGTGCCAGTAGCGGTCCTGGGAGTGAGCAGTTCTTC CASSGPGSEQFF